The 18 T cell receptor beta chains below all came from one sample that was sequenced in a study of CXCR3-negative and CXCR3-positive naive CD8 T cells. It was by 5' RACE with UMI labels that the TRB cDNA libraries were prepared. Each CDR3 protein gets one entry in TCRdb, which reprocessed the 5' RACE reads and gives no DNA. This sample's clone table lists approximately 53,000 distinct CDR3 sequences. Sequencing was performed on memory CD8+ T cells from blood. The receptors were gathered from a human donor in good health. Some clones in this sample may be carry-over from other donors' samples.

The chain is built from TRBV5-5 and TRBJ2-7; no DNA is available, so the TRBD2 call from TCRdb remains unchecked. Looked up from germline, CDR1 is SGHKS and CDR2 is YYEKEE (reference sequence). The CDR3 totals 17 residues. CDR3 in amino acids: CASIPRETSGGYYEQYF.

The rearrangement uses TRBV9 and TRBJ1-1. Germline lookup yields CDR1 SGDLS and CDR2 YYNGEE. CDR3 size: 12 residues. The CDR3 region is CASSVDNTEAFF.

This chain joins TRBV29-1 and TRBJ1-1. CDR3 size: 13 residues. From germline, CDR1 is SQVTM and CDR2 ANQGSEA. CDR3 residues: CSAEEGSGTEAFF.

This rearrangement joins TRBV20-1 to TRBJ1-6. The CDR3 has 18 residues. Germline CDR1 is DFQATT and CDR2 is SNEGSKA (reference sequence). The CDR3 loop is CSATHGGAANSKYSPLHF.

J is TRBJ2-7 and V is TRBV6-5; TCRdb selects TRBD1, and the lack of DNA leaves this call unchecked. Germline loops: CDR1 MNHEY, CDR2 SVGAGI. The CDR3 extends over 13 amino acids. The CDR3 sequence is CASSYDRDYEQYF.

V gene TRBV19 combines with J gene TRBJ1-3; the D gene TCRdb calls, TRBD1, cannot be checked with no DNA. Germline CDR1 and CDR2: LNHDA and SQIVND (reference sequence). The CDR3 has 17 amino acids. This CDR3 is CAILPGQELYSGNTIYF.

J is TRBJ2-1 and V is TRBV29-1; lacking DNA, the TRBD1 call made by TCRdb goes unchecked. CDR1 and CDR2 from the germline V gene are SQVTM and ANQGSEA. The CDR3 spans 15 residues. The CDR3 sequence is CSVYRGLSSYNEQFF.

The genes are TRBV19 and TRBJ2-2; TCRdb outputs TRBD1, but without DNA this stays unchecked. The germline gives CDR1 LNHDA, CDR2 SQIVND (reference sequence). CDR3 size: 15 residues. The chain's CDR3 is CASSTGTMNTGELFF.

This chain uses TRBV29-1 with TRBJ1-1; no DNA is available, so the TRBD1 call from TCRdb remains unchecked. The V gene's germline CDR1 is SQVTM and CDR2 ANQGSEA. CDR3 length equals 12 residues. The CDR3 protein is CSVKRDRGEAFF.

The rearrangement joins TRBV29-1 to TRBJ1-2. Germline V gene lookup returns CDR1 SQVTM and CDR2 ANQGSEA. There are 12 residues in the CDR3. The CDR3 is CSVPGLSYGYTF. Supplemented by reference TRBV29-1 and TRBJ1-2, the full variable domain reads SAVISQKPSRDICQRGTSLTIQCQVDSQVTMMFWYRQQPGQSLTLIATANQGSEATYESGFVIDKFPISRPNLTFSTLTVSNMSPEDSSIYLCSVPGLSYGYTFGSGTRLTVV.

This rearrangement joins TRBV9 to TRBJ1-1; TCRdb proposes TRBD1, but this gene call is untestable without DNA. CDR3 length: 14 residues. The germline gives CDR1 SGDLS, CDR2 YYNGEE. The chain's CDR3 is CASSARDSRWEAFF.

The rearrangement uses TRBV29-1 and TRBJ2-1; TCRdb's assignment of TRBD2 cannot be checked, as there is no DNA. This CDR3 spans 19 amino acids. Germline V gene lookup returns CDR1 SQVTM and CDR2 ANQGSEA. Here the CDR3 reads CSVDGFVAGGLYSYNEQFF.

The chain links TRBV7-2 to TRBJ2-3; the D gene TCRdb calls, TRBD2, cannot be checked with no DNA. Germline V gene data show CDR1 as SGHTA and CDR2 as FQGNSA. The CDR3 covers 15 residues. The CDR3 loop is CASSTLLAGGDTQYF. Filled out from reference TRBV7-2 and TRBJ2-3, the complete variable domain reads GAGVSQSPSNKVTEKGKDVELRCDPISGHTALYWYRQSLGQGLEFLIYFQGNSAPDKSGLPSDRFSAERTGGSVSTLTIQRTQQEDSAVYLCASSTLLAGGDTQYFGPGTRLTVL.

The rearrangement joins TRBV7-9 to TRBJ2-5; the D call from TCRdb, TRBD2, cannot be confirmed without DNA. From germline, CDR1 is SEHNR and CDR2 FQNEAQ (reference sequence). CDR3 length equals 14 residues. The CDR3 sequence: CASSLPNERETQYF.

This chain joins TRBV20-1 and TRBJ2-1; TCRdb returns TRBD2, unconfirmable since there is no DNA. The CDR3 runs to 15 residues. The germline V gene encodes CDR1 DFQATT and CDR2 SNEGSKA (reference sequence). The CDR3 sequence is CSAPPPTSGYNEQFF.

The V and J genes are TRBV6-6 and TRBJ2-2. The CDR3 contains 14 residues. From germline, CDR1 is MNHNY and CDR2 SVGAGI (reference sequence). The CDR3 loop is CASSRDGNTGELFF.

V and J are TRBV29-1 and TRBJ2-7; TCRdb's assignment of TRBD2 cannot be checked, as there is no DNA. The CDR3 extends over 16 amino acids. Germline V CDR1 and CDR2: SQVTM, ANQGSEA. The CDR3 reads CSVVVFREGPSYEQYF.

The gene calls are TRBV7-9 and TRBJ1-5; TCRdb's D call of TRBD1 is untestable without DNA. This CDR3 is 14 amino acids long. Germline assignment: CDR1 SEHNR and CDR2 FQNEAQ (reference sequence). The CDR3: CASSQVTGNQPQHF.